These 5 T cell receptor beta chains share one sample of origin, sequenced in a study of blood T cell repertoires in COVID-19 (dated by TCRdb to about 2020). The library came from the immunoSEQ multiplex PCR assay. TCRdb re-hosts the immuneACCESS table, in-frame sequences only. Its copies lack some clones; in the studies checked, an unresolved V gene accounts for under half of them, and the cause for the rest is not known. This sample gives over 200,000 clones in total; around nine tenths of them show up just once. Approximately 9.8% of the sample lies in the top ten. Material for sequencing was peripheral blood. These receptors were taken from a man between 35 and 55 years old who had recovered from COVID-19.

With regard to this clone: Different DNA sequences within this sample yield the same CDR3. CDR3 protein: CASSLGGADTQYF. The CDR3 nucleotides are TGTGCCAGCAGCCTGGGGGGAGCAGATACGCAGTATTTT. The chain recombines TRBV12-3 or TRBV12-4 with TRBJ2-3; a possible D gene is TRBD2 (6 bases). Trimming cost V 6 bases and J 4 bases, with 11 bases left between them. This CDR3 is built from 13 residues.

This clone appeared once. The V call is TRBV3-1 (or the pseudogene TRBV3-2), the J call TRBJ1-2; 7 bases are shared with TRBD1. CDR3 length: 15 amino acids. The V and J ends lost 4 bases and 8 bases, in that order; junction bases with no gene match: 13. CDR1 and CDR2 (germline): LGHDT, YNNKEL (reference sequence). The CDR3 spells CASSPDPAQGSGYTF. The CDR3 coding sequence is TGTGCCAGCAGCCCCGACCCCGCACAGGGGTCCGGCTACACCTTC.

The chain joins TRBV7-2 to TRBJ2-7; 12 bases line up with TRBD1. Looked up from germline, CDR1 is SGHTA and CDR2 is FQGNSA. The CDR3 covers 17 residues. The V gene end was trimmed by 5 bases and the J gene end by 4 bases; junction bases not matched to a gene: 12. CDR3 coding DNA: TGTGCCAGCAGCCCCTGGGCCGGGACAGGGGGCAGTTACGAGCAGTACTTC. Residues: CASSPWAGTGGSYEQYF. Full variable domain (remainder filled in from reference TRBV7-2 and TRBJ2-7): GAGVSQSPSNKVTEKGKDVELRCDPISGHTALYWYRQSLGQGLEFLIYFQGNSAPDKSGLPSDRFSAERTGGSVSTLTIQRTQQEDSAVYLCASSPWAGTGGSYEQYFGPGTRLTVT.

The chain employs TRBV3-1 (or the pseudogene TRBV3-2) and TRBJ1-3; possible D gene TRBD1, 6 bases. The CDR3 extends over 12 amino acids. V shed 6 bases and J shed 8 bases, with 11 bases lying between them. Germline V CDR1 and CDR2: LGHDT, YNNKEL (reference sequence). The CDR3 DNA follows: TGTGCCAGCAGTCCACAGGGACACACCATATATTTT. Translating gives CASSPQGHTIYF.

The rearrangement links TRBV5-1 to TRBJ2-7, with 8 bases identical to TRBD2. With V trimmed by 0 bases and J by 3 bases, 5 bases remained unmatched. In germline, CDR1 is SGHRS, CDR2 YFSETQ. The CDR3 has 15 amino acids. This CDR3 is CASSLAMGLDYEQYF. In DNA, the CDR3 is TGCGCCAGCAGCTTGGCAATGGGACTAGACTACGAGCAGTACTTC. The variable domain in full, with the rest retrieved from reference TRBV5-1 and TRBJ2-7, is KAGVTQTPRYLIKTRGQQVTLSCSPISGHRSVSWYQQTPGQGLQFLFEYFSETQRNKGNFPGRFSGRQFSNSRSEMNVSTLELGDSALYLCASSLAMGLDYEQYFGPGTRLTVT.